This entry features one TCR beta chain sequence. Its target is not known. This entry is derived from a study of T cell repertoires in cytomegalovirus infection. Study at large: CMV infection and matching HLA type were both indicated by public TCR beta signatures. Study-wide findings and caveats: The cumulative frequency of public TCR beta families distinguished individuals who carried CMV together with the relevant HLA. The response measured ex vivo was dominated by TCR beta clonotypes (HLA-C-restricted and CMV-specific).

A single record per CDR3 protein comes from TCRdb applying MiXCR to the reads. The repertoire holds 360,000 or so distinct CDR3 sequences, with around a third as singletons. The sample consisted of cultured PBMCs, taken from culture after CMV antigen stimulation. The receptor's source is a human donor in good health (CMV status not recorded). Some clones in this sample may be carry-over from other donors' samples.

Here the CDR3 reads CASSGGLAGETQYF. The DNA of the CDR3 is TGTGCCAGCAGCGGGGGACTAGCGGGAGAGACCCAGTACTTC. V usage is TRBV9 and J usage is TRBJ2-5, with 12 nucleotides matching TRBD2. V trimming: 3 bases; J trimming: 4 bases; junction bases outside the gene matches: 1. Germline V gene data show CDR1 as SGDLS and CDR2 as YYNGEE. CDR3 length: 14 amino acids. Filled out from reference TRBV9 and TRBJ2-5, the complete variable domain reads DSGVTQTPKHLITATGQRVTLRCSPRSGDLSVYWYQQSLDQGLQFLIQYYNGEERAKGNILERFSAQQFPDLHSELNLSSLELGDSALYFCASSGGLAGETQYFGPGTRLLVL.